This TCR beta chain was retrieved from a study of identical twins. Study-wide results and limits: For out-of-frame alpha sequences shared by twins, low generation probability was in excess.

There are 13 residues in the CDR3. J lost 5 bases, V lost 6 bases, and 8 bases had no gene match. Germline V CDR1 and CDR2: SQVTM, ANQGSEA. This clonotype turned up a few times. Its cognate antigen is unknown. TCRdb re-called the 5' RACE reads with MiXCR, one entry per CDR3 protein. The repertoire holds some 210,000 distinct CDR3 sequences, with about 15% as singletons. These data were likewise used in another study, on T cells expressing NK-cell markers. From that report: Dominant NKG2C+ clonotypes were found to form about 1.0-7.5% of CD8+ T cells in a handful of donors.

This sequence originates from a woman between 18 and 30 years old in good health. Sequenced: CD8+ T cells sorted from blood. The J gene is TRBJ2-7, the V gene TRBV29-1, with 9 bases that match TRBD1. CDR3 DNA: TGCAGCGTGAGGGGGGACAGGGTACACGAGCAGTACTTC. This gives the protein CSVRGDRVHEQYF.